This T cell receptor beta chain was identified during a study of blood T cell repertoires in COVID-19. Study information: The study drew acute and convalescent COVID-19 samples from the United States, Italy and Spain. In each case, the material was cDNA or gDNA derived from T cells, B-cell-depleted T cells, or PBMCs.

Germline V CDR1 and CDR2: MGHRA, YSYEKL. The CDR3 sequence is 17 residues long. The V end was cut by 0 bases, the J end by 0 bases, with 11 bases between. Source study methods: Nucleated cell counts were estimated from reference gene primer amplification. The protocol was immunoSEQ multiplex PCR, while the TCRdb copy is restricted to in-frame clones and leaves out a portion. Clone size and the V and J calls come from that table; the DNA yielded D and trimming. The sample records roughly 81,000 clones, around 80% being singletons. Sequenced sample: peripheral blood. V usage is TRBV4-1 and J usage is TRBJ2-2, with D perhaps matching TRBD1 (5 bases). The source is a man older than 75 with active or convalescent COVID-19. CDR3 sequence: CASSQEWGDTNTGELFF. CDR3 coding DNA: TGCGCCAGCAGCCAAGAATGGGGCGACACGAACACCGGGGAGCTGTTTTTT.